The next 4 T cell receptor beta chains were all read from a single sample in a study of T cells after yellow fever vaccination. TCRdb independently ran MiXCR on the 5' RACE reads; one entry per CDR3 protein. The data hold hundreds of thousands of distinct CDR3 sequences, with about 12% observed a single time. Specimen: PBMCs, collected on the day of the yellow fever booster vaccination. The receptor set was obtained from a man aged 25 to 40 who received the YFV17D yellow fever vaccine.

The V and J genes are TRBV4-2 and TRBJ1-4; D is possibly TRBD1 (5 bases). Germline V gene data show CDR1 as LGHNA and CDR2 as YNFKEQ. The CDR3 totals 14 residues. V was shortened by 1 base and J by 10 bases, with 13 bases between the two germline ends. The CDR3 bases are TGTGCCAGCAGCCAAGCTGGGGCAGTTGGAAAACTGTTTTTT. Its translation is CASSQAGAVGKLFF.

The chain employs TRBV29-1 and TRBJ2-1; tentatively, D is TRBD2 (6 bases). V was shortened by 7 bases and J by 2 bases, with 9 bases between the two germline ends. Germline loops: CDR1 SQVTM, CDR2 ANQGSEA. This CDR3 contains 12 residues. The CDR3 loop is CSGGVAYNEQFF. The CDR3 nucleotides are TGCAGCGGGGGGGTCGCCTACAATGAGCAGTTCTTC.

The rearrangement links TRBV5-1 to TRBJ2-1, with TRBD2 identical over 7 bases. The CDR3 covers 14 residues. Looked up from germline, CDR1 is SGHRS and CDR2 is YFSETQ. J gave up 3 bases and V 2 bases, and 2 bases lay outside the gene matches. CDR3 protein: CASSLQRDYNEQFF. Written as DNA, the CDR3 is TGCGCCAGCAGCTTACAGCGGGACTACAATGAGCAGTTCTTC.

The CDR3 is CASSSWGLATSTDTQYF. CDR3 DNA sequence: TGTGCCAGCAGTTCCTGGGGACTAGCGACTAGCACAGATACGCAGTATTTT. The chain has TRBV6-5 and TRBJ2-3, with 10 bases fitting TRBD2. CDR1 and CDR2 (germline): MNHEY, SVGAGI. V shed 4 bases and J 0 bases; nucleotides not matched to a gene: 7. This CDR3 comprises 17 residues.